What follows describes a single T cell receptor beta chain. The sample is drawn from a study of OX40 agonist ivuxolimab in advanced cancers. As for the study in general: A diagnosis of hepatocellular carcinoma, melanoma, renal cell or head and neck cancer was present in dose-escalation patients.

Here immunoSEQ multiplex PCR was the method, and the copy in TCRdb shows in-frame clones only, minus some. The sample has 15,000 to 20,000 clones; 75% to 85% are singletons. This TCR was sampled from an adult with an advanced solid tumor such as melanoma, head and neck, liver or kidney cancer. The specimen was CD4+ or CD8+ T cells sorted from blood, collected in a trial of the OX40 agonist ivuxolimab.

The CDR3 loop reads CAISELAGGGETQYF. The DNA for the CDR3 is TGTGCCATCAGTGAGTTAGCGGGAGGGGGAGAGACCCAGTACTTC. The J gene is TRBJ2-5, the V gene TRBV10-3; 11 bases agree with TRBD2. Germline CDR1 reads ENHRY; CDR2 reads SYGVKD. The CDR3 extends over 15 amino acids. Trimming took 1 base from V and 4 from J; bases not matched to a gene: 2.